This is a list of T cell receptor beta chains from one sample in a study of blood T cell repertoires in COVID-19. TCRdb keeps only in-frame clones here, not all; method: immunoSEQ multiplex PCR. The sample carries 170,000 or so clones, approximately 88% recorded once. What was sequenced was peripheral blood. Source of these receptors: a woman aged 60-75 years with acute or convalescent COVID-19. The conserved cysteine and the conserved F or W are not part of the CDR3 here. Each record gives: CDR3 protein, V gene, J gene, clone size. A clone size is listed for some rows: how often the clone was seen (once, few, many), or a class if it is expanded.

CDR3aa: ASSFNGAKVETQY
v_gene: TRBV7-9
j_gene: TRBJ2-5
abundance: -

CDR3aa: ASSVRGTWTQY
v_gene: TRBV25-1
j_gene: TRBJ2-5
abundance: -

CDR3aa: ASSSYRGQTYEQY
v_gene: TRBV27
j_gene: TRBJ2-7
abundance: -

CDR3aa: AISGAGVNYGYT
v_gene: TRBV10-3
j_gene: TRBJ1-2
abundance: -

CDR3aa: ATGTSLTDTQY
v_gene: TRBV24-1
j_gene: TRBJ2-3
abundance: -

CDR3aa: ATSTNRGEGDTQY
v_gene: TRBV24-1
j_gene: TRBJ2-3
abundance: -

CDR3aa: ASSLWGVQPQH
v_gene: TRBV5-6
j_gene: TRBJ1-5
abundance: -

CDR3aa: ATSRDKRTSGELF
v_gene: TRBV15
j_gene: TRBJ2-2
abundance: -

CDR3aa: ASGRGTYEQY
v_gene: TRBV25-1
j_gene: TRBJ2-7
abundance: -

CDR3aa: ASSAGRAGQETQY
v_gene: TRBV5-8
j_gene: TRBJ2-5
abundance: few

CDR3aa: ASSYEGYEQY
v_gene: TRBV6-2/TRBV6-3
j_gene: TRBJ2-7
abundance: once

CDR3aa: SALQGMNTEAF
v_gene: TRBV29-1
j_gene: TRBJ1-1
abundance: -

CDR3aa: ASSLVRPGNTIY
v_gene: TRBV7-2
j_gene: TRBJ1-3
abundance: -

CDR3aa: ASSLGTGDQPQH
v_gene: TRBV5-1
j_gene: TRBJ1-5
abundance: -

CDR3aa: ASSQDKRGPRETQY
v_gene: TRBV4-3
j_gene: TRBJ2-5
abundance: once

CDR3aa: ASSPTGGSNTEAF
v_gene: TRBV18
j_gene: TRBJ1-1
abundance: -

CDR3aa: ASSINLRPGQGPYEQY
v_gene: TRBV19
j_gene: TRBJ2-7
abundance: -